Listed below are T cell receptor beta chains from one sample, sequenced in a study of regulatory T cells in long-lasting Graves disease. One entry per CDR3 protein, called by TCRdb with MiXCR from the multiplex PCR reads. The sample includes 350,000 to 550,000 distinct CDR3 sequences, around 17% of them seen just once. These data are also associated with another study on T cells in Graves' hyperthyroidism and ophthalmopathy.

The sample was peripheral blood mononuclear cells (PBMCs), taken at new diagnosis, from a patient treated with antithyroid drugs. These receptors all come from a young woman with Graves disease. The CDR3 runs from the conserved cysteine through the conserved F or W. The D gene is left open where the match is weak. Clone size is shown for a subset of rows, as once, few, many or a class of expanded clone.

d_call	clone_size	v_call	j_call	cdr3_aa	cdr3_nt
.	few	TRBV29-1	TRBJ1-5	CSVEEVSRGPRPQHF	TGCAGCGTTGAAGAAGTGAGCAGGGGCCCGCGTCCCCAGCATTTT
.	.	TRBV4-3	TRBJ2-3	CASSQETRGRGDTQYF	TGCGCCAGCAGCCAAGAGACTAGGGGGCGGGGAGATACGCAGTATTTT
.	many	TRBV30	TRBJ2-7	CAWSADSSYEQYF	TGTGCCTGGAGTGCGGACTCCTCCTACGAGCAGTACTTC
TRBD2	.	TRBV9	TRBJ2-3	CASSVGLAGGVETQYF	TGTGCCAGCAGCGTAGGACTAGCGGGAGGAGTAGAAACTCAGTATTTT
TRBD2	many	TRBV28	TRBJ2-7	CASSFREDSYEQYF	TGTGCCAGCAGTTTTCGGGAGGACTCCTACGAGCAGTACTTC
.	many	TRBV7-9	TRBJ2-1	CASSLVDSNEQFF	TGTGCCAGCAGCTTAGTGGACTCTAATGAGCAGTTCTTC
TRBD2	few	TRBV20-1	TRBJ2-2	CSATSGRAGELFF	TGCAGCGCTACTAGCGGGAGGGCCGGGGAGCTGTTTTTT
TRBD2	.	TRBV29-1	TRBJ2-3	CSVEDLRLAGRTDTQYF	TGCAGCGTTGAAGATCTGAGACTAGCGGGACGGACAGATACGCAGTATTTT
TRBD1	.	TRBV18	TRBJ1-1	CASSQPGQGPGAFF	TGTGCCAGCTCACAACCGGGACAGGGGCCGGGGGCTTTCTTT
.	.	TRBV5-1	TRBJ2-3	CASSGTDSTDTQYF	TGCGCCAGCAGCGGGACGGACAGCACAGATACGCAGTATTTT
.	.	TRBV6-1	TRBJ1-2	CASSQTGTGSWRSYTF	TGTGCCAGCAGCCAAACAGGGACCGGCAGCTGGCGTAGCTACACCTTC
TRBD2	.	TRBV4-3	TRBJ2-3	CASSTKREGGADTQYF	TGCGCCAGCAGTACTAAGCGGGAGGGGGGAGCAGATACGCAGTATTTT
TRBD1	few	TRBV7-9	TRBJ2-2	CASSPAGQGATGELFF	TGTGCCAGCAGCCCCGCGGGGCAGGGGGCAACCGGGGAGCTGTTTTTT
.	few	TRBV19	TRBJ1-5	CASKAGGYSNQPQHF	TGTGCCAGTAAGGCTGGAGGTTATAGCAATCAGCCCCAGCATTTT
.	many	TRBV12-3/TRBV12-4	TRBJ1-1	CASSFEGIGTEAFF	TGTGCCAGCAGTTTCGAGGGGATCGGGACTGAAGCTTTCTTT
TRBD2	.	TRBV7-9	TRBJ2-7	CASSLGLAGDRSYEQYF	TGTGCCAGCAGCTTGGGACTAGCGGGAGACCGCTCCTACGAGCAGTACTTC
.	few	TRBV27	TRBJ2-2	CASSLSTRGGELFF	TGTGCCAGCAGTTTATCGACCAGGGGCGGGGAGCTGTTTTTT
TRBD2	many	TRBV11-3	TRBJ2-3	CASSLEGRAAGADTQYF	TGTGCCAGCAGCTTAGAGGGACGGGCAGCGGGAGCAGATACGCAGTATTTT
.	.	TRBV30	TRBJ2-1	CAWTLPDRSSYNEQFF	TGTGCCTGGACCTTACCCGACAGGAGCTCCTACAATGAGCAGTTCTTC